This is a list of T cell receptor beta chains from one sample in a study of cytomegalovirus exposure and HLA in healthy donors. Libraries were prepared by immunoSEQ multiplex PCR; TCRdb keeps only in-frame clonotypes and omits some of them. In the table there are roughly 100,000 clones, under 85% of which are singletons. The sample consisted of PBMCs. The source of these receptors is a man aged 45-65 years in good health and CMV-seropositive. Each CDR3 is given with its conserved first and last residue. Fields, in order: D gene, V gene, clone size, J gene, CDR3 protein, CDR3 DNA. D genes are given only for firm matches. Size values are once, few and many counts, or a class for expanded clones, and some rows have none.

D: .
V: TRBV5-4
size: .
J: TRBJ2-7
CDR3: CASSFQYRESEQYF
DNA: TGTGCCAGCAGCTTCCAGTACAGGGAGAGCGAGCAGTACTTC

D: .
V: TRBV21-1
size: .
J: TRBJ2-7
CDR3: CAGRAGKYEQYF
DNA: TGTGCCGGGCGGGCGGGAAAGTACGAGCAGTACTTC

D: TRBD2
V: TRBV28
size: .
J: TRBJ2-3
CDR3: CASSSLWTSGRALGRTDTQYF
DNA: TGTGCCAGCAGTTCCCTTTGGACTAGCGGGAGGGCCTTAGGCAGGACAGATACGCAGTATTTT

D: TRBD2
V: TRBV28
size: .
J: TRBJ2-7
CDR3: CASSSGTSGRGSYEQYF
DNA: TGTGCCAGCAGTTCGGGCACTAGCGGGAGGGGCTCCTACGAGCAGTACTTC

D: TRBD2
V: TRBV7-9
size: few
J: TRBJ2-7
CDR3: CASSLTSGGRAIKEQYF
DNA: TGTGCCAGCAGCCTAACGTCAGGCGGGAGGGCGATAAAGGAGCAGTACTTC

D: TRBD2
V: TRBV5-5
size: .
J: TRBJ2-1
CDR3: CASSPGTSNEQFF
DNA: TGTGCCAGCAGCCCCGGGACTAGCAATGAGCAGTTCTTC

D: .
V: TRBV5-1
size: once
J: TRBJ2-3
CDR3: CASSLAAGGTDTQYF
DNA: TGCGCCAGCAGCTTGGCCGCAGGGGGCACAGATACGCAGTATTTT

D: TRBD1
V: TRBV15
size: .
J: TRBJ1-5
CDR3: CATSRGGTGGSIENQPQHF
DNA: TGTGCCACCAGCAGGGGGGGGACAGGGGGATCGATTGAAAATCAGCCCCAGCATTTT

D: TRBD1
V: TRBV30
size: .
J: TRBJ2-2
CDR3: CAWSAGGKGRELFF
DNA: TGTGCCTGGAGTGCAGGGGGCAAGGGTAGGGAGCTGTTTTTT

D: .
V: TRBV11-3
size: .
J: TRBJ2-3
CDR3: CASSANGQGSGTDTQYF
DNA: TGTGCCAGCAGCGCAAATGGGCAGGGCTCTGGCACAGATACGCAGTATTTT

D: .
V: TRBV7-9
size: .
J: TRBJ2-7
CDR3: CSSSAKLSDNSYEQYF
DNA: TGTTCCAGCAGCGCAAAGTTGTCGGACAACTCCTACGAGCAGTACTTC

D: TRBD1
V: TRBV7-9
size: once
J: TRBJ2-7
CDR3: CASSYIPGQGVGEQYF
DNA: TGTGCCAGCAGCTACATACCGGGACAGGGGGTCGGCGAGCAGTACTTC

D: TRBD1
V: TRBV29-1
size: .
J: TRBJ1-3
CDR3: CSVEDRGDRVGNTIYF
DNA: TGCAGCGTTGAAGATCGAGGGGACAGGGTTGGAAACACCATATATTTT

D: TRBD2
V: TRBV7-2
size: .
J: TRBJ2-7
CDR3: CASRKGAGNYEQYF
DNA: TGTGCCAGCCGGAAGGGAGCGGGAAACTACGAGCAGTACTTC

D: .
V: TRBV6-1
size: .
J: TRBJ1-2
CDR3: CASSRSGGGYTF
DNA: TGTGCCAGCAGTAGGTCCGGGGGAGGCTACACCTTC

D: TRBD1
V: TRBV25-1
size: few
J: TRBJ2-2
CDR3: CASSGDRETGELFF
DNA: TGTGCCAGCAGTGGAGACAGGGAGACCGGGGAGCTGTTTTTT

D: .
V: TRBV28
size: .
J: TRBJ2-5
CDR3: CTSSSNRAPETQYF
DNA: TGTACCAGCAGTTCAAACAGGGCTCCGGAGACCCAGTACTTC

D: TRBD1
V: TRBV6-6
size: .
J: TRBJ2-4
CDR3: CASSPDRGLAKNIQYF
DNA: TGTGCCAGCAGCCCGGACAGGGGCTTAGCCAAAAACATTCAGTACTTC

D: .
V: TRBV6-4
size: .
J: TRBJ2-1
CDR3: CASSEVATNNEQFF
DNA: TGTGCCAGCAGTGAGGTAGCGACAAACAATGAGCAGTTCTTC

D: TRBD1
V: TRBV27
size: .
J: TRBJ1-5
CDR3: CASSSKQGAKGQPQHF
DNA: TGTGCCAGCAGTTCCAAACAGGGGGCGAAAGGTCAGCCCCAGCATTTT

D: TRBD2
V: TRBV18
size: .
J: TRBJ2-7
CDR3: CASSRNPTTGGPYEQYF
DNA: TGTGCCAGCTCACGAAACCCCACGACGGGAGGGCCATACGAGCAGTACTTC

D: TRBD2
V: TRBV9
size: once
J: TRBJ2-1
CDR3: CASSVDPPSGTRNEQFF
DNA: TGTGCCAGCAGCGTAGATCCCCCTAGCGGAACCAGGAATGAGCAGTTCTTC

D: .
V: TRBV19
size: .
J: TRBJ2-6
CDR3: CASSIDTYSGANVLTF
DNA: TGTGCCAGTAGTATAGACACCTACTCTGGGGCCAACGTCCTGACTTTC